This TCR beta chain derives from a study of T cells in Graves' hyperthyroidism and ophthalmopathy. In making diagnoses, clinical symptoms, serum thyroxine and TRAb, thyroid ultrasound and orbital computed tomography were all used. CDR1 and CDR2 from the germline V gene are DFQATT and SNEGSKA (reference sequence). The CDR3 length is 12 residues. Amplification yielded TCR beta CDR3 regions, with RNA transcripts as the source. During a first-round RT-PCR of the TCR CDR3, the HTBI primer set was used. TCRdb analysed the multiplex PCR reads with MiXCR anew, one entry per CDR3 protein. Among 530,000 or so distinct CDR3 sequences listed, about 15% were seen once.

The sequencing sample was made of blood. The chain recombines TRBV20-1 with TRBJ1-1, with TRBD1 matching 8 bases. The TCR was taken from a woman younger than 30 with Graves' ophthalmopathy. The CDR3 bases are TGCAGCCGACAGGGGATTAACACTGAAGCTTTCTTT. Protein sequence: CSRQGINTEAFF.